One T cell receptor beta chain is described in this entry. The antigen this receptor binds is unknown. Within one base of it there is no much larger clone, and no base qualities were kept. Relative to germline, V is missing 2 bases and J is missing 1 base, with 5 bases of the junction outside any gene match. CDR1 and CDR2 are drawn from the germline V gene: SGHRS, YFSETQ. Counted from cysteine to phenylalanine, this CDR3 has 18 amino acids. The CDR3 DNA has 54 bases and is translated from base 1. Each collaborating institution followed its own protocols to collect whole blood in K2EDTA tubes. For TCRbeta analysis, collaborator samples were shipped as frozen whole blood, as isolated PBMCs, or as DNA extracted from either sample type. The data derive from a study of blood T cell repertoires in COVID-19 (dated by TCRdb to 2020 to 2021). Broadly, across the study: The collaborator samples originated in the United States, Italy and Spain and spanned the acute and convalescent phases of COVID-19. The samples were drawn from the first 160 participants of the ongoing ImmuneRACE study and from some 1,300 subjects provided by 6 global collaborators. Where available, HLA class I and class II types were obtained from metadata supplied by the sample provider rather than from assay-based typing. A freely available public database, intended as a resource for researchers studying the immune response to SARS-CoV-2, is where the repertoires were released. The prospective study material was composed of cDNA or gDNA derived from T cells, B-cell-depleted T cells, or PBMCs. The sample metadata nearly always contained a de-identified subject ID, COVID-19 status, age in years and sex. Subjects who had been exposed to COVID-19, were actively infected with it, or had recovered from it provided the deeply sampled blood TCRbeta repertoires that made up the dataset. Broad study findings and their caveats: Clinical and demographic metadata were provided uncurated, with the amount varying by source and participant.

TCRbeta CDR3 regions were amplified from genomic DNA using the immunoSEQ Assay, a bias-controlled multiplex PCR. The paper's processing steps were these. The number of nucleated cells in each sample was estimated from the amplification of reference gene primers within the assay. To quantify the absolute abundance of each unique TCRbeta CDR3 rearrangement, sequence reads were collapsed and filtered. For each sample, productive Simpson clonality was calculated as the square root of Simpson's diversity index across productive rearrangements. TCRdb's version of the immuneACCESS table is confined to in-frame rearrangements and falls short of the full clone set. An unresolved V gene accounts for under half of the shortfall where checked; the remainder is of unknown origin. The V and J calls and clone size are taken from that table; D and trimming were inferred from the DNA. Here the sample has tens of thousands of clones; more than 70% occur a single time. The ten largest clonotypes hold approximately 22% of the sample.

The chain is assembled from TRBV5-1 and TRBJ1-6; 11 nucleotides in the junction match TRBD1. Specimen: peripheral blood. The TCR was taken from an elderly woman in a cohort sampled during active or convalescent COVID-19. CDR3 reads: CASSLGQGARSYNSPLHF. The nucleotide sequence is TGCGCCAGCAGCTTAGGACAGGGGGCAAGGTCCTATAATTCACCCCTCCACTTT.